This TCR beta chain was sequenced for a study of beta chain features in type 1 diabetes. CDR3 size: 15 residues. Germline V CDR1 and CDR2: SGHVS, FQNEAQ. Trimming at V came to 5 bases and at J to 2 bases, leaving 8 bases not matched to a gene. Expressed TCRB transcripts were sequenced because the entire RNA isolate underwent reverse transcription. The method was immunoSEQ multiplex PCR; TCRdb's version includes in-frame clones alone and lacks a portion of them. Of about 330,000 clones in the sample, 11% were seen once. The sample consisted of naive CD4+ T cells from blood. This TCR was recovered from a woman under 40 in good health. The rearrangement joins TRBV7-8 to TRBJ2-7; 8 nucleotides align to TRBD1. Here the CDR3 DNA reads TGTGCCAGCAGCCAAGGGACAGGCAGTACCTACGAGCAGTACTTC. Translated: CASSQGTGSTYEQYF.